The present T cell receptor beta chain was sequenced within a study of T cell responses to AZD1222 COVID-19 vaccine. Background on the study: Second-dose recipients at about 4 or about 12 weeks were treated as one pooled group.

Sequencing used immunoSEQ multiplex PCR; TCRdb keeps in-frame clones, though not all of them. The table includes 95,000 to 150,000 clones, roughly 90% detected once. Study-wide findings and caveats: Two doses of AZD1222 preceded a rise in Spike-specific TCR breadth and depth. Close to half of all spike-specific TCRs reportedly target regions of the variants that are unmutated.

The V and J ends lost 2 bases and 6 bases respectively, with 12 bases between them. Germline V gives CDR1 SGHTA, CDR2 FQGTGA. This CDR3 comprises 14 residues. Points on this clone: Its specificity is unknown.

Sequenced here: peripheral blood, sampled on day 0 of AZD1222 vaccination. This receptor was obtained from an adult in good health. This chain joins TRBV7-3 and TRBJ2-3; weak D call: TRBD2 (6 bases). The CDR3 region is CASSLPGVADTQYF. The CDR3 DNA reads TGTGCCAGCAGCTTACCGGGAGTAGCGGATACGCAGTATTTT.